These T cell receptor beta chains were read from a single sample in a study of response to subunit inactivated influenza vaccine. One entry per CDR3 protein, called by TCRdb with MiXCR from the RT-PCR reads. There are 500,000 or so distinct CDR3 sequences in the sample; 11% occur only once, and 10% to 15% lies in the top ten. Source: PBMCs from blood, taken roughly 48 days after vaccination. All receptors derive from a man aged 50 or older who received an inactivated influenza vaccine. CDR3s include the opening cysteine and the closing phenylalanine or tryptophan. Each record gives: clone size, J gene, D gene, V gene, CDR3 DNA, CDR3 protein. A D gene is named only where the DNA matches it firmly. A clone size is listed for some rows: how often the clone was seen (once, few, many), or a class if it is expanded.

clone size: few
J gene: TRBJ1-1
D gene: NA
V gene: TRBV12-3/TRBV12-4
CDR3 DNA: TGTGCCAGCTTCCTCCAAGGGGCAGGGAGGGCTTTCTTT
CDR3 protein: CASFLQGAGRAFF

clone size: NA
J gene: TRBJ2-7
D gene: NA
V gene: TRBV7-2
CDR3 DNA: TGTGCCAGCAGCTTTGACAACGAGCAGTACTTC
CDR3 protein: CASSFDNEQYF

clone size: many
J gene: TRBJ2-7
D gene: NA
V gene: TRBV21-1
CDR3 DNA: TGTGCCAGCCGACTCCGGAAGAACGAGCAGTACTTC
CDR3 protein: CASRLRKNEQYF

clone size: many
J gene: TRBJ2-3
D gene: NA
V gene: TRBV20-1
CDR3 DNA: TGCAGTGGAATCGGATCAGGGACGGGTACAGATACGCAGTATTTT
CDR3 protein: CSGIGSGTGTDTQYF

clone size: few
J gene: TRBJ2-7
D gene: TRBD1
V gene: TRBV18
CDR3 DNA: TGTGCCAGCTCACCACTAGGGGACAGAATTTACGAGCAGTACTTC
CDR3 protein: CASSPLGDRIYEQYF

clone size: once
J gene: TRBJ2-5
D gene: TRBD2
V gene: TRBV3-1
CDR3 DNA: TGTGCCAGCAGCCAATTTCGCGGGGGGTTCCGCGAGACCCAGTACTTC
CDR3 protein: CASSQFRGGFRETQYF

clone size: NA
J gene: TRBJ2-7
D gene: NA
V gene: TRBV12-2
CDR3 DNA: TGTGCAAGTCGCTTAGGGGGAAATGGAGCCGAGCAGTACTTC
CDR3 protein: CASRLGGNGAEQYF

clone size: few
J gene: TRBJ2-3
D gene: NA
V gene: TRBV7-2
CDR3 DNA: TGTGCCAGCAGCTTAGTGGTAGGGAGGACAGATACGCAGTATTTT
CDR3 protein: CASSLVVGRTDTQYF

clone size: few
J gene: TRBJ2-5
D gene: NA
V gene: TRBV3-1
CDR3 DNA: TGTGCCAGCAGCCAAGATCTCACAGTCCAAGAGACCCAGTACTTC
CDR3 protein: CASSQDLTVQETQYF

clone size: NA
J gene: TRBJ2-7
D gene: NA
V gene: TRBV20-1
CDR3 DNA: TGCAGTGCGGAATTTGCCCCGTACGAGCAGTACTTC
CDR3 protein: CSAEFAPYEQYF

clone size: few
J gene: TRBJ2-7
D gene: TRBD1
V gene: TRBV18
CDR3 DNA: TGTGCCAGCTCACTGACCGGGACAGGGTACGAGCAGTACTTC
CDR3 protein: CASSLTGTGYEQYF

clone size: few
J gene: TRBJ1-2
D gene: NA
V gene: TRBV6-2/TRBV6-3
CDR3 DNA: TGTGCCAGCAGTTACACCGGGGGAGGTGGCTACACCTTC
CDR3 protein: CASSYTGGGGYTF

clone size: NA
J gene: TRBJ2-7
D gene: TRBD1
V gene: TRBV5-1
CDR3 DNA: TGCGCCAGCAGCTTGGAATTAGGGGGCGGGGAGCAGTACTTC
CDR3 protein: CASSLELGGGEQYF

clone size: NA
J gene: TRBJ2-7
D gene: NA
V gene: TRBV11-2
CDR3 DNA: TGTGCCAGCACCGGGGATTCAGGGCTCGAGCAGTACTTC
CDR3 protein: CASTGDSGLEQYF

clone size: many
J gene: TRBJ1-2
D gene: NA
V gene: TRBV6-1
CDR3 DNA: TGTGCCAGCAGTGAAGAAACCTATGGCTACACCTTC
CDR3 protein: CASSEETYGYTF

clone size: few
J gene: TRBJ2-1
D gene: NA
V gene: TRBV5-1
CDR3 DNA: TGCGCCAGCAGACCGACGAGCGGTAGCTCCTACAATGAGCAGTTCTTC
CDR3 protein: CASRPTSGSSYNEQFF

clone size: NA
J gene: TRBJ2-4
D gene: NA
V gene: TRBV20-1
CDR3 DNA: TGCAGTGCGCCGGGGGGCCGAGAAAAAAACATTCAGTACTTC
CDR3 protein: CSAPGGREKNIQYF

clone size: NA
J gene: TRBJ2-3
D gene: TRBD2
V gene: TRBV20-1
CDR3 DNA: TGCAGTGCTACCCGACGGCGGGGGGCCTTAAGCACAGATACGCAGTATTTT
CDR3 protein: CSATRRRGALSTDTQYF

clone size: few
J gene: TRBJ2-1
D gene: NA
V gene: TRBV29-1
CDR3 DNA: TGCAGCGTTGAAGCCCCGGCCCACCCCGGACAGTTCTCCTACAATGAGCAGTTCTTC
CDR3 protein: CSVEAPAHPGQFSYNEQFF

clone size: few
J gene: TRBJ1-4
D gene: NA
V gene: TRBV5-6
CDR3 DNA: TGTGCCAGCAGCTCCATACAGGAATACGGGTCTAATGAAAAACTGTTTTTT
CDR3 protein: CASSSIQEYGSNEKLFF

clone size: many
J gene: TRBJ2-1
D gene: TRBD2
V gene: TRBV7-6
CDR3 DNA: TGTGCCAGCAGCTTCGGACTAGCCTCCTACAATGAGCAGTTCTTC
CDR3 protein: CASSFGLASYNEQFF

clone size: few
J gene: TRBJ1-6
D gene: NA
V gene: TRBV5-4
CDR3 DNA: TGTGCCAGCAGCAATACCGGGACAAGAAATTCACCCCTCCACTTT
CDR3 protein: CASSNTGTRNSPLHF

clone size: many
J gene: TRBJ2-3
D gene: TRBD2
V gene: TRBV9
CDR3 DNA: TGTGCCAGCAGCGGGCCAGCGGGAGCTAGAACAGATACGCAGTATTTT
CDR3 protein: CASSGPAGARTDTQYF

clone size: few
J gene: TRBJ2-7
D gene: NA
V gene: TRBV29-1
CDR3 DNA: TGCAGCGTTGCATTCTCCGGGCTCCAAGGGTACGAGCAGTACTTC
CDR3 protein: CSVAFSGLQGYEQYF

clone size: few
J gene: TRBJ2-1
D gene: NA
V gene: TRBV4-3
CDR3 DNA: TGCGCCAGCAGCCAGTCCCCGCTGGGAATCTCCTACAATGAGCAGTTCTTC
CDR3 protein: CASSQSPLGISYNEQFF